This T cell receptor beta chain was found in a study of Ad26.COV2.S vaccination and SARS-CoV-2 variants. Study in general: Ad26.COV2.S arm of COV1001 included the donor. Whole-study results and caveats: Vaccine recipients had higher spike-specific TCR breadth than placebo recipients.

Only in-frame clones appear in the TCRdb table, and some are missing; sequencing was by immunoSEQ multiplex PCR. This sample carries about 350,000 clones, roughly 90% of them seen once, and the ten largest clones take roughly 10%. The sample's treatment: around 19 received Ad26.COV2.S at low or high dose, single or two shots; a few received placebo; per-sample allocation not given. Sampling was done on day 63 after the first vaccine or placebo injection. An adult donor aged 18-55 years was enrolled in Boston. In regard to this clone: Its antigen is unknown.

Germline V gene sequence: CDR1 KGHSH, CDR2 LQKENI. Deletions cut 4 bases from V and 6 bases from J, with 10 bases between. CDR3 size: 12 residues. The material sequenced was peripheral blood, taken in a trial of Ad26.COV2.S vaccine versus placebo. The V gene is TRBV18, the J gene TRBJ2-7; possible D gene TRBD2, 5 bases. The sequence was obtained from a person between 18 and 60 years old who received the Ad26.COV2.S COVID-19 vaccine or a placebo. The DNA of the CDR3 is TGTGCCAGCTCACTGGACCGGGGCGAGCAGTACTTC. Translated, it gives CASSLDRGEQYF.